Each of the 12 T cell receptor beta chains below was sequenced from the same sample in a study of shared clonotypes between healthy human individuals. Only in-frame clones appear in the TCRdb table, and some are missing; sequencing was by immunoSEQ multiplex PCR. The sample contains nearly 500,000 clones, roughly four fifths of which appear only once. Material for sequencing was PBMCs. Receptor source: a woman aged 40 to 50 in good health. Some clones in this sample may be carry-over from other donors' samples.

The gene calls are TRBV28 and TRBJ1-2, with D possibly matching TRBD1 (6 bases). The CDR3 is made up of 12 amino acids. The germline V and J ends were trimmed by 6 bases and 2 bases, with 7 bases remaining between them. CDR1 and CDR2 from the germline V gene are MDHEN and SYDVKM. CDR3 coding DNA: TGTGCCAGCAGAACAGGGAACTATGGCTACACCTTC. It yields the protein CASRTGNYGYTF.

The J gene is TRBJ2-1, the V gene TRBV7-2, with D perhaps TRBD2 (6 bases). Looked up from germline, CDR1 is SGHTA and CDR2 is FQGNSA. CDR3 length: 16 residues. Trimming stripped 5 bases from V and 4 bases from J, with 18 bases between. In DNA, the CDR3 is TGTGCCAGCAGCCTACACAGGACTATCCCTTACAATGAGCAGTTCTTC. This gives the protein CASSLHRTIPYNEQFF.

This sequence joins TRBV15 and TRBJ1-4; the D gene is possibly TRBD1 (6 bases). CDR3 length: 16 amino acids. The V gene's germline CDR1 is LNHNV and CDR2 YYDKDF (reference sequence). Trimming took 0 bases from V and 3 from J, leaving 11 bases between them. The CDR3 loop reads CATSRDTGIPNEKLFF. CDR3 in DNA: TGTGCCACCAGCAGAGACACAGGGATCCCTAATGAAAAACTGTTTTTT. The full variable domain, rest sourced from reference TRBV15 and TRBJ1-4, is DAMVIQNPRYQVTQFGKPVTLSCSQTLNHNVMYWYQQKSSQAPKLLFHYYDKDFNNEADTPDNFQSRRPNTSFCFLDIRSPGLGDTAMYLCATSRDTGIPNEKLFFGSGTQLSVL.

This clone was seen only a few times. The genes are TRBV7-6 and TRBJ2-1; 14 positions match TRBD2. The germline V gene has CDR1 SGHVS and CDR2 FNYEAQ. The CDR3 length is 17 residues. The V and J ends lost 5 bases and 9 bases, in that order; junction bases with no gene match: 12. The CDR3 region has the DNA TGTGCCAGCAGCAGACTAGCGGGAGGGCTGTGGGGTAGTGAGCAGTTCTTC. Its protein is CASSRLAGGLWGSEQFF. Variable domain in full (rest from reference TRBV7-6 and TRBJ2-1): GAGVSQSPRYKVTKRGQDVALRCDPISGHVSLYWYRQALGQGPEFLTYFNYEAQQDKSGLPNDRFSAERPEGSISTLTIQRTEQRDSAMYRCASSRLAGGLWGSEQFFGPGTRLTVL.

The CDR3 DNA follows: TGTGCCAGCAGCTTAGTCGGGAGAGCCTACGAGCAGTACTTC. It codes for CASSLVGRAYEQYF. The rearrangement links TRBV5-4 to TRBJ2-7; tentative D call: TRBD2 (6 bases). Trimming removed 2 bases at V and 2 bases at J, with 11 bases between. The germline V gene has CDR1 SGHNT and CDR2 YYREEE (reference sequence). The CDR3 is 14 residues long.

CDR3 residues: CASSSRTGGNYEQYF. In DNA form, the CDR3 reads TGTGCCAGCAGCTCGAGGACAGGGGGCAACTACGAGCAGTACTTC. This chain links TRBV7-9 with TRBJ2-7; TRBD1 matches at 11 bases. Germline values: CDR1 SEHNR, CDR2 FQNEAQ (reference sequence). J was trimmed by 3 bases and V by 4 bases; bases with no gene match: 5. The CDR3 contains 15 residues.

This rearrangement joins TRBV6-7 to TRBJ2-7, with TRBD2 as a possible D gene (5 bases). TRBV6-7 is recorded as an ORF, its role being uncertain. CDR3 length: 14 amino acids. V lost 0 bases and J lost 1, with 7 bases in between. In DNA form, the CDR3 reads TGTGCCAGCAGTTACTCGAGGGCTTCCTACGAGCAGTACTTC. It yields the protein CASSYSRASYEQYF.

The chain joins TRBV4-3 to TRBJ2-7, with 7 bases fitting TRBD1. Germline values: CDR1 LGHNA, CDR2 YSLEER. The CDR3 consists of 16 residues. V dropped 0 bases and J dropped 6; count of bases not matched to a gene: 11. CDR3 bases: TGCGCCAGCAGCCAAGATCTGCAGGGGACAGCCTCCGAGCAGTACTTC. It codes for CASSQDLQGTASEQYF.

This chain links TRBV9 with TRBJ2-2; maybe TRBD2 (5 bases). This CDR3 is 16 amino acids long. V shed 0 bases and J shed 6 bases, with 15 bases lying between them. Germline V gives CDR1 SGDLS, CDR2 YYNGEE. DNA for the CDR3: TGTGCCAGCAGCGTAGCTCCGCGGGCCCAGGCCGGGGAGCTGTTTTTT. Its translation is CASSVAPRAQAGELFF.

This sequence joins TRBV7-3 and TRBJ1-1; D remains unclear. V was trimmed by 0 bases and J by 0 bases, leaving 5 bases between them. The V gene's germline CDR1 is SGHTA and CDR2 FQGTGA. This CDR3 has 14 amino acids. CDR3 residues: CASSLTGVNTEAFF. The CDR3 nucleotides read TGTGCCAGCAGCTTAACTGGAGTGAACACTGAAGCTTTCTTT.

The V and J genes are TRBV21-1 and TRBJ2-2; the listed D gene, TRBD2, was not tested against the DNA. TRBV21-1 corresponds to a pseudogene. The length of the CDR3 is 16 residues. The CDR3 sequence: CASSNGLAGNHRELFF. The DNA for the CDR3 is TGTGCCAGCAGCAATGGACTAGCGGGAAACCACCGGGAGCTGTTTTTT.

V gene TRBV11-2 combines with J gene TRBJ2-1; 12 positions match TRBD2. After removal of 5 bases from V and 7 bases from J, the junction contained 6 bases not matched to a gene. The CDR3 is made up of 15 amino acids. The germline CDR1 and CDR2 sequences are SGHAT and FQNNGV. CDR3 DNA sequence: TGTGCCAGCAGCCGGACTAGCGGGATCTGGAATGAGCAGTTCTTC. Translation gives CASSRTSGIWNEQFF.